Following are 13 T cell receptor beta chains from one sample sequenced in a study of blood T cell repertoires in COVID-19. TCRdb's copy holds only in-frame clones and misses some; the assay was immunoSEQ multiplex PCR. This sample has hundreds of thousands of clones, with 89% found just once. Sequencing used PBMCs or T cells enriched from blood (not recorded which). Source of these receptors: a woman in her forties who had recovered from COVID-19.

Of note for this clone: A clone one base away is much larger, so this may be a read error. Within the sample, other DNA sequences also encode this same CDR3. The chain employs TRBV9 and TRBJ1-5; D unresolved. The CDR3 extends over 13 amino acids. Germline loops: CDR1 SGDLS, CDR2 YYNGEE. V was pared by 1 base and J by 2 bases, with 4 bases between. CDR3 sequence: CASSVQGNQPQHF. CDR3 DNA sequence: TGTGCCAGCAGCGTACAGGGCAATCAGCCCCAGCATTTT.

The chain uses TRBV27 and TRBJ2-1; D is unclear. CDR3 size: 12 residues. Germline loops: CDR1 MNHEY, CDR2 SMNVEV (reference sequence). With 7 bases removed from V and 4 bases from J, the gap between germline ends came to 8 bases. The CDR3: CASTLQYNEQFF. The CDR3 DNA reads TGTGCCAGCACCTTACAATACAATGAGCAGTTCTTC.

The chain carries TRBV5-8 and TRBJ2-1; D perhaps matches TRBD1 (5 bases). Trimming pared 2 bases from V and 2 bases from J, leaving 11 bases between. This CDR3 comprises 15 residues. Germline V gene data show CDR1 as SGHTS and CDR2 as YDEGEE. The CDR3 protein is CASSFDQGTYNEQFF. The DNA of the CDR3 is TGTGCCAGCAGCTTTGATCAGGGCACCTACAATGAGCAGTTCTTC.

The V and J genes are TRBV5-5 and TRBJ2-7, with 7 positions matching TRBD1. The CDR3 runs 13 residues. The V segment lost 4 bases and the J segment 6 bases; nucleotides outside the gene matches: 7. From germline, CDR1 is SGHKS and CDR2 YYEKEE (reference sequence). CDR3 amino acids: CASSPWDSREQYF. The CDR3 DNA is TGTGCCAGCAGCCCCTGGGACAGTCGCGAGCAGTACTTC.

V is TRBV9 and J is TRBJ1-2; D call uncertain. V gave up 4 bases and J gave up 4 bases, with 14 bases separating them. CDR3 size: 14 residues. CDR1 SGDLS and CDR2 YYNGEE come from the germline V gene. Here the CDR3 reads CASSLDGEFYGYTF. The CDR3 DNA follows: TGTGCCAGCAGCCTCGACGGGGAATTCTATGGCTACACCTTC.

The chain links TRBV7-2 to TRBJ2-1; 12 positions agree with TRBD2. Losses at the gene ends were 2 bases for V and 9 bases for J; bases not matched to a gene: 8. CDR1 SGHTA and CDR2 FQGNSA come from the germline V gene. The CDR3 totals 16 residues. The chain's CDR3 is CASSLSLAGGRGEQFF. Here the CDR3 DNA reads TGTGCCAGCAGCTTAAGTCTAGCGGGGGGGCGAGGTGAGCAGTTCTTC.

This clone was observed a single time. The chain couples TRBV9 to TRBJ1-1, with unresolved D. The CDR3 runs 14 residues. The germline V gene encodes CDR1 SGDLS and CDR2 YYNGEE. The V gene lost 0 bases and the J gene lost 6 bases, with 12 bases spanning the gap. For the CDR3, the DNA is TGTGCCAGCAGCGTAGGGGAGGGAGGGTCTGAAGCTTTCTTT. As protein: CASSVGEGGSEAFF.

The rearrangement joins TRBV27 to TRBJ2-1, with 7 positions matching TRBD1. The V gene end was trimmed by 5 bases and the J gene end by 8 bases; junction bases not matched to a gene: 15. This CDR3 region has 16 residues. Germline V gene sequence: CDR1 MNHEY, CDR2 SMNVEV (reference sequence). CDR3 sequence: CASSLWIGTEYDEQFF. The CDR3 coding sequence is TGTGCCAGCAGTCTTTGGATCGGGACAGAGTATGATGAGCAGTTCTTC.

This sequence joins TRBV6-5 and TRBJ2-1, with 7 bases identical to TRBD1. This CDR3 is built from 16 residues. The germline gives CDR1 MNHEY, CDR2 SVGAGI. Unmatched junction bases numbered 10, after V lost 3 bases and J lost 5 bases. CDR3 nucleotides: TGTGCCAGCAGTTATGGGGCAGGGGGTTTCAACAATGAGCAGTTCTTC. This translates into CASSYGAGGFNNEQFF.

V and J are TRBV4-3 and TRBJ2-7; TRBD2 matches 7 bases. Germline CDR1 LGHNA, CDR2 YSLEER. Germline trimming cut 2 bases from V and 2 bases from J; bases unmatched to any gene: 9. The CDR3 covers 16 residues. CDR3 protein: CASSQSLADSTYEQYF. The DNA for the CDR3 is TGCGCCAGCAGCCAATCGCTAGCGGATTCTACCTACGAGCAGTACTTC.

This clone is labeled as hyperexpanded. The chain uses TRBV7-8 and TRBJ1-5; no reliable D call. V dropped 5 bases and J dropped 2 bases, with 19 bases sitting between them. Germline CDR1 SGHVS, CDR2 FQNEAQ. The CDR3 is 17 residues long. The CDR3 sequence is CASSHLLSKEGNQPQHF. In DNA, the CDR3 is TGTGCCAGCAGCCATTTATTGTCCAAGGAGGGCAATCAGCCCCAGCATTTT.

V and J are TRBV7-3 and TRBJ1-6, with 8 positions matching TRBD1. J lost 8 bases, V lost 2 bases, and 5 bases had no gene match. Germline CDR1 and CDR2: SGHTA and FQGTGA. The CDR3 spans 15 residues. CDR3 residues: CASSLQGALDSPLHF. The CDR3 nucleotides are TGTGCCAGCAGCTTACAGGGGGCGCTTGATTCACCCCTCCACTTT.

The chain carries TRBV7-6 and TRBJ1-1, with D maybe TRBD1 (6 bases). The germline V and J ends were trimmed by 2 bases and 1 base, with 8 bases remaining between them. CDR3 size: 14 residues. Germline assignment: CDR1 SGHVS and CDR2 FNYEAQ. The CDR3 bases are TGTGCCAGCAGCTTAAGGGGACAGAACACTGAAGCTTTCTTT. Translating it yields CASSLRGQNTEAFF.